Sequencing of this T cell receptor (beta chain) was carried out in a study of memory CD4+ T cells and cytomegalovirus serostatus. Libraries were prepared by immunoSEQ multiplex PCR; TCRdb keeps only in-frame clonotypes and omits some of them. Of tens of thousands of clones in the sample, roughly four fifths were seen once. Single viable CD3+CD4+CD8-CD45RO+ cells were sorted as the memory CD4+ T cells. CD4+ T cells were isolated by positive magnetic selection. This clone occurred a few times. V was clipped by 3 bases and J by 4 bases, with 13 bases between them. Germline V gene data show CDR1 as KGHSH and CDR2 as LQKENI. CDR3 length: 15 amino acids.

The chain uses TRBV18 and TRBJ2-1, with D possibly being TRBD1 (5 bases). Sequenced input: memory CD4+ T cells from blood. This TCR derives from an adult in good health and CMV-seronegative. The CDR3 protein is CASSPGPEQYNEQFF. CDR3 DNA: TGTGCCAGCTCACCGGGGCCGGAACAATACAATGAGCAGTTCTTC. The full variable domain, its missing parts supplied by reference TRBV18 and TRBJ2-1, is NAGVMQNPRHLVRRRGQEARLRCSPMKGHSHVYWYRQLPEEGLKFMVYLQKENIIDESGMPKERFSAEFPKEGPSILRIQQVVRGDSAAYFCASSPGPEQYNEQFFGPGTRLTVL.